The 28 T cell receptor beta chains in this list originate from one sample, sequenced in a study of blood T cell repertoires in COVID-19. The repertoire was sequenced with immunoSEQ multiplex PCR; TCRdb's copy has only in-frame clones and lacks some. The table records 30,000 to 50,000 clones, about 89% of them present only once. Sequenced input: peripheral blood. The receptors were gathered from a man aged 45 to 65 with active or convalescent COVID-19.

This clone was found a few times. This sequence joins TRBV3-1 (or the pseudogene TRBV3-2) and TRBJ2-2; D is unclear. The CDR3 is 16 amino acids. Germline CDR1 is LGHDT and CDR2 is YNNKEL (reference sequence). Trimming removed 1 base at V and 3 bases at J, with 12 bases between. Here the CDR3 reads CASSQGAPLDTGELFF. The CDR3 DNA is TGTGCCAGCAGCCAAGGGGCACCACTTGACACCGGGGAGCTGTTTTTT.

The CDR3 region is CASSQGSTSSPETQYF. CDR3 DNA sequence: TGTGCCAGCAGCCAAGGTTCGACTAGCTCCCCAGAGACCCAGTACTTC. The V and J genes are TRBV4-2 and TRBJ2-5; 7 bases match TRBD2. Germline assignment: CDR1 LGHNA and CDR2 YNFKEQ. The CDR3 runs to 16 residues. V was clipped by 1 base and J by 4 bases; unmatched bases: 9.

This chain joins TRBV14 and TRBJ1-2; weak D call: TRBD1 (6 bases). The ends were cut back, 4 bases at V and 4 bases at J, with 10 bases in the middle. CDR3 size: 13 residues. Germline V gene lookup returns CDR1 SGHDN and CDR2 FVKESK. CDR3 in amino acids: CASSLQGTYGYTF. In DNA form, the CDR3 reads TGTGCCAGCAGCCTACAGGGAACCTATGGCTACACCTTC.

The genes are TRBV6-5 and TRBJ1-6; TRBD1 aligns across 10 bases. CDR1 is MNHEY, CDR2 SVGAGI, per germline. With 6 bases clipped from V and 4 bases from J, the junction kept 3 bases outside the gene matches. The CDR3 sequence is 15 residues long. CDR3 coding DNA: TGTGCCAGCAGGACGGGACAGGGGTATAATTCACCCCTCCACTTT. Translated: CASRTGQGYNSPLHF.

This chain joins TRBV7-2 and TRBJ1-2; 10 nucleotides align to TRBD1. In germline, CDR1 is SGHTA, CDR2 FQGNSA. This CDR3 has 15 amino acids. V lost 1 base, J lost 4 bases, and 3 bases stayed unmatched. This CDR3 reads CASSLVTGGGYGYTF. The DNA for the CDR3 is TGTGCCAGCAGCTTAGTGACAGGGGGCGGCTATGGCTACACCTTC.

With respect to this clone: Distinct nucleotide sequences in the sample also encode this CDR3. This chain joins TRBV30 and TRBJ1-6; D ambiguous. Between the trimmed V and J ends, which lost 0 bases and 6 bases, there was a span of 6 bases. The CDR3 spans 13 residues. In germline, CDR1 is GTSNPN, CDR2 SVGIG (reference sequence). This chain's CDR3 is CAWSVRGNSPLHF. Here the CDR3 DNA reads TGTGCCTGGAGTGTACGAGGTAATTCACCCCTCCACTTT.

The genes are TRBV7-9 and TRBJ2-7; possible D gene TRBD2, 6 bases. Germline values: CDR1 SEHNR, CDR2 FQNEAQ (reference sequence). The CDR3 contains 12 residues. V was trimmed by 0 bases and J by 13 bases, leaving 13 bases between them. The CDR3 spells CASSLAQGLLYV. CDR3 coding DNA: TGTGCCAGCAGCTTAGCTCAGGGACTCTTATACGTC.

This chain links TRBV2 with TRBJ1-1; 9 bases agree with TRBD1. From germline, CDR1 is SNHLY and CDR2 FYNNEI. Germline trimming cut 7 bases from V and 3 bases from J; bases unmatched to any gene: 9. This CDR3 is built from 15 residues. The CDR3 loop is CASTFTDRGDTEAFF. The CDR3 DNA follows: TGTGCCAGCACCTTCACCGACAGGGGGGACACTGAAGCTTTCTTT.

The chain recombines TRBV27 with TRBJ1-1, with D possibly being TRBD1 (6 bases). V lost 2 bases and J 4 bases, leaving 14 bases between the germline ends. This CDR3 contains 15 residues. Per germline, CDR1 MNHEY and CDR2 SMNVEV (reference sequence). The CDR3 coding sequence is TGTGCCAGCAGTTTAAGTGGTCAGGGGATCACTGAAGCTTTCTTT. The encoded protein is CASSLSGQGITEAFF.

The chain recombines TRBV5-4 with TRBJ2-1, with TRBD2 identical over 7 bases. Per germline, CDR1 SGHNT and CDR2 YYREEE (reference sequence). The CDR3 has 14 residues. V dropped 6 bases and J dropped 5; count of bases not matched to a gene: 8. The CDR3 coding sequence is TGTGCCAGCACCCTGTGGGCGGGAGACAATGAGCAGTTCTTC. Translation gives CASTLWAGDNEQFF.

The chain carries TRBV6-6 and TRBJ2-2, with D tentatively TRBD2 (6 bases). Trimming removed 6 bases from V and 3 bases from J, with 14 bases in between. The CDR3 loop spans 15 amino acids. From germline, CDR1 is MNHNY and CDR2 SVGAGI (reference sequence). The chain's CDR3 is CASSLGGGDTGELFF. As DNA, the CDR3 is TGTGCCAGCAGCCTCGGGGGTGGGGACACCGGGGAGCTGTTTTTT.

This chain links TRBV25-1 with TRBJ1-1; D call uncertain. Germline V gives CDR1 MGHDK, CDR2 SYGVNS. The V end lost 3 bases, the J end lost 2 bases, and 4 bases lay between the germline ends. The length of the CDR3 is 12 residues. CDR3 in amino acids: CASSDLNTEAFF. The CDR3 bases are TGTGCCAGCAGTGATCTAAACACTGAAGCTTTCTTT.

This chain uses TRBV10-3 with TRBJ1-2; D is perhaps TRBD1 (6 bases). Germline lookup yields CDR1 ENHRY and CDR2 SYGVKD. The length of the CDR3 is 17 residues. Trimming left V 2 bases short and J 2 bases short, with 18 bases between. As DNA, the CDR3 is TGTGCCATCAGTGAGACCAAACAGCAGGGGCGGAACTATGGCTACACCTTC. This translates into CAISETKQQGRNYGYTF.

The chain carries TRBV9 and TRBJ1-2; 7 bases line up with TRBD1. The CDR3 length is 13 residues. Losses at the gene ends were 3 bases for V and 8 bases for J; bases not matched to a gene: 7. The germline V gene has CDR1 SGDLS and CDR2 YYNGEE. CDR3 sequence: CASSERQGLGYTF. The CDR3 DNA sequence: TGTGCCAGCAGCGAGAGACAGGGTTTAGGCTACACCTTC. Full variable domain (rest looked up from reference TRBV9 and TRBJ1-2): DSGVTQTPKHLITATGQRVTLRCSPRSGDLSVYWYQQSLDQGLQFLIQYYNGEERAKGNILERFSAQQFPDLHSELNLSSLELGDSALYFCASSERQGLGYTFGSGTRLTVV.

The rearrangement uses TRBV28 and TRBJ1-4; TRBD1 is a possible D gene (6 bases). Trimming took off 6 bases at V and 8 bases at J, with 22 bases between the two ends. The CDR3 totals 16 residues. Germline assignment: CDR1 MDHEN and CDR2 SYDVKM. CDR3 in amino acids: CASRSAPGHRGEKLFF. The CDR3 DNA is TGTGCCAGCAGATCTGCACCGGGACACAGAGGGGAAAAACTGTTTTTT.

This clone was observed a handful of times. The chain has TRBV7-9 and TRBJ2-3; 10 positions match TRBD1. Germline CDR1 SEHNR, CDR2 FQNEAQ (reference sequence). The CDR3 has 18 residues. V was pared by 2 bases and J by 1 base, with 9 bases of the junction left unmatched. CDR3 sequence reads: CASSLYGQGDYGTDTQYF. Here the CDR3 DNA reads TGTGCCAGCAGCTTATATGGACAGGGGGACTACGGCACAGATACGCAGTATTTT.

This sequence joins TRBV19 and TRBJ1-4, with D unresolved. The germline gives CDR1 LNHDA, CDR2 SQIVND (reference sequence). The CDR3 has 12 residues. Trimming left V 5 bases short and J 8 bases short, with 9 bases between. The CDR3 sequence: CASSPGFEKLFF. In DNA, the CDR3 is TGTGCCAGTAGTCCCGGGTTCGAAAAACTGTTTTTT.

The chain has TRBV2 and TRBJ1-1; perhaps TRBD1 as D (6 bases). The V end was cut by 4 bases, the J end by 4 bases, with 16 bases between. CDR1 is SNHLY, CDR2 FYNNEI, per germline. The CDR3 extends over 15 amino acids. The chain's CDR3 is CASSVSGARSTEAFF. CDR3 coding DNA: TGTGCCAGCAGTGTATCAGGGGCGCGTAGCACTGAAGCTTTCTTT.

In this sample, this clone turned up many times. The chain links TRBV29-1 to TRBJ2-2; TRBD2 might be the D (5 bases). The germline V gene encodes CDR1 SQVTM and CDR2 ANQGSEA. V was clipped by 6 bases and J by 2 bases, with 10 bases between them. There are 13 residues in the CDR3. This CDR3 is CSVGLANTGELFF. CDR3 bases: TGCAGCGTCGGACTTGCAAACACCGGGGAGCTGTTTTTT.

In nucleotides, the CDR3 is TGTGCCAGCTCACCAGGACAGGGCAATCAGCCCCAGCATTTT. Residues: CASSPGQGNQPQHF. The V gene is TRBV18, the J gene TRBJ1-5; 7 bases fit TRBD1. Germline CDR1 is KGHSH and CDR2 is LQKENI. Trimming at V came to 2 bases and at J to 2 bases, leaving 0 bases not matched to a gene. The CDR3 covers 14 residues.

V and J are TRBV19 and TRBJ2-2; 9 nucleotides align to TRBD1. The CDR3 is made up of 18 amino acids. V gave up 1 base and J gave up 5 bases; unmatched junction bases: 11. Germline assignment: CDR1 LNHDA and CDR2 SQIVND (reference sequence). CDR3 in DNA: TGTGCCAGTAGTATAGTTACCCCGGGACAGGGATATACCGGGGAGCTGTTTTTT. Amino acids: CASSIVTPGQGYTGELFF.

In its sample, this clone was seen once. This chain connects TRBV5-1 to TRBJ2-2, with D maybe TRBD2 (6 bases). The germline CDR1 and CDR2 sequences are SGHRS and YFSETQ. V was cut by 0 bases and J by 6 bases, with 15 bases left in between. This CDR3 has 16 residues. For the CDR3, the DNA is TGCGCCAGCAGCTTGGACCCCCGAGGAGGGTCCGGGGAGCTGTTTTTT. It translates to CASSLDPRGGSGELFF.

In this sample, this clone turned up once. The CDR3 spells CASSTGTLTEAFF. DNA of the CDR3: TGTGCCAGCAGCACCGGGACTCTCACTGAAGCTTTCTTT. The chain combines TRBV2 with TRBJ1-1, with D tentatively TRBD1 (5 bases). Trimming took off 6 bases at V and 4 bases at J, with 12 bases between the two ends. CDR1 and CDR2 from the germline V gene are SNHLY and FYNNEI. The CDR3 has 13 amino acids.

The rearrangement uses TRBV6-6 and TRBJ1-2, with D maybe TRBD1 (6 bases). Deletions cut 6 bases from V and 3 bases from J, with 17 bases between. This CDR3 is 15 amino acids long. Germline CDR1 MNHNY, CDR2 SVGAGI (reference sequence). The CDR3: CASRAEGGGDYGYTF. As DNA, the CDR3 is TGTGCCAGCAGAGCCGAGGGAGGGGGAGACTATGGCTACACCTTC.

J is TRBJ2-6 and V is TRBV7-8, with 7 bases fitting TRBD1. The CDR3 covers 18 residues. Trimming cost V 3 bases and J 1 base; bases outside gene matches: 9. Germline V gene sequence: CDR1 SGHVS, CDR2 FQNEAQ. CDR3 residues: CASSFPSMTGSGANVLTF. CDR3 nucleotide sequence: TGTGCCAGCAGCTTCCCCTCAATGACAGGGTCTGGGGCCAACGTCCTGACTTTC.

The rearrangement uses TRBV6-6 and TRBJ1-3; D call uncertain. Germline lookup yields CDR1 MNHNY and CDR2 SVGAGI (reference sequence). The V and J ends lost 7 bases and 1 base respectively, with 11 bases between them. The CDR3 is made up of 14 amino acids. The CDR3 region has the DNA TGTGCCAGCACCCAGCGGCAATCTGGAAACACCATATATTTT. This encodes CASTQRQSGNTIYF.

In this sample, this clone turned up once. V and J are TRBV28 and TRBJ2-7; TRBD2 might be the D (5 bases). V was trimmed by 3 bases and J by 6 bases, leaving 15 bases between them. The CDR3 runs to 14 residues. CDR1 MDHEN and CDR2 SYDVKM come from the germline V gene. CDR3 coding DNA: TGTGCCAGCAGTTTCGGGGTCCAGCAGAGCGAGCAGTACGTC. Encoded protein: CASSFGVQQSEQYV.

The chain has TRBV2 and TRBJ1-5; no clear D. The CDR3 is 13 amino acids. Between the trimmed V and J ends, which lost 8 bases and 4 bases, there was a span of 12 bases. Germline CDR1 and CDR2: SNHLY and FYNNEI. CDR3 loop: CASLTDRNQPQHF. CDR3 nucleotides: TGTGCCAGCCTTACAGATCGGAATCAGCCCCAGCATTTT.